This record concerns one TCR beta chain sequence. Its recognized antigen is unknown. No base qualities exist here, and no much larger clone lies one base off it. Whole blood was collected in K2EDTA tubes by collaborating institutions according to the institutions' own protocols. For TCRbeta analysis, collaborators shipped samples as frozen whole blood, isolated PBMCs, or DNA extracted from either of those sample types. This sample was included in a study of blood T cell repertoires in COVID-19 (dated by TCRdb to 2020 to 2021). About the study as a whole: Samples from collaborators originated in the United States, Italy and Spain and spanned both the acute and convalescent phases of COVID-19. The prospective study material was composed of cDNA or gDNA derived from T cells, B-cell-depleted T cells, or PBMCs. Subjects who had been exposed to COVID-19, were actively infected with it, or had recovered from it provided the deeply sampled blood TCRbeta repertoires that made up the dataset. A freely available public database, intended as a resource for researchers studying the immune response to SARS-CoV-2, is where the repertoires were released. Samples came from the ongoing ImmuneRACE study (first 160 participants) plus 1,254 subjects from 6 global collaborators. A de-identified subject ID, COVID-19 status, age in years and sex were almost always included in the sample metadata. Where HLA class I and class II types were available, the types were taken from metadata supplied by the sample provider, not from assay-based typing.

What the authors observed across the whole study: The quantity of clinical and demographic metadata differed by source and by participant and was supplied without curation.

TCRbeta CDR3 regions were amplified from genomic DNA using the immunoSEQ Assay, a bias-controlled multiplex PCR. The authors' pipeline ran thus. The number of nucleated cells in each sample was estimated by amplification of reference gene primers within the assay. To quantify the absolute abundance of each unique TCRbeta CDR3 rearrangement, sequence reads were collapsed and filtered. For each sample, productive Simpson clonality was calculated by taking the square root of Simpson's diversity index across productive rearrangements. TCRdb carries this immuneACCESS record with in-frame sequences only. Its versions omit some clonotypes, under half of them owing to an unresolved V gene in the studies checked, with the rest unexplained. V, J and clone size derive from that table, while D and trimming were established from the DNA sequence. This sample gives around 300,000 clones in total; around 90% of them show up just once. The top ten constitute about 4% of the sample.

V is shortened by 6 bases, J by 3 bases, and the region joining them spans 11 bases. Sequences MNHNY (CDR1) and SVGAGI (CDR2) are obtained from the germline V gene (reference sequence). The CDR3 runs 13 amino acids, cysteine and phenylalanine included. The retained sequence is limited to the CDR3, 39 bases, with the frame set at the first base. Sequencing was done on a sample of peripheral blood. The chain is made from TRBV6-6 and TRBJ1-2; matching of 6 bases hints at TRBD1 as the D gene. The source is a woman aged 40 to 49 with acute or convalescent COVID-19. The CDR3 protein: CASSPSGDYGYTF. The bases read TGTGCCAGCAGCCCCTCAGGGGACTATGGCTACACCTTC.